At least ten counts were recorded for the clone carrying this T cell receptor (beta chain). The ends lost 4 bases at V and 2 bases at J; junction bases unmatched: 8. This CDR3 has 15 amino acids. Germline assignment: CDR1 MNHNS and CDR2 SASEGT. TCRdb re-called the PCR reads with MiXCR. The data contain approximately 29,000 clones, 25% to 35% of them seen just once; the ten biggest clones take up over 30%. This sample is part of a study of metastatic and nonmetastatic thyroid tumors. All patients were treatment-naive before thyroid surgery. What was sequenced was blood. The sequence was obtained from a female donor with papillary thyroid cancer or a benign thyroid nodule (not recorded which). Some clones in this sample may be carry-over from other donors' samples. The chain uses TRBV6-1 and TRBJ2-7; 7 nucleotides agree with TRBD1. CDR3 bases: TGTGCCAGCAGTGGACAAGGGACAGCGCCCTACGAGCAGTACTTC. Translated, it gives CASSGQGTAPYEQYF.